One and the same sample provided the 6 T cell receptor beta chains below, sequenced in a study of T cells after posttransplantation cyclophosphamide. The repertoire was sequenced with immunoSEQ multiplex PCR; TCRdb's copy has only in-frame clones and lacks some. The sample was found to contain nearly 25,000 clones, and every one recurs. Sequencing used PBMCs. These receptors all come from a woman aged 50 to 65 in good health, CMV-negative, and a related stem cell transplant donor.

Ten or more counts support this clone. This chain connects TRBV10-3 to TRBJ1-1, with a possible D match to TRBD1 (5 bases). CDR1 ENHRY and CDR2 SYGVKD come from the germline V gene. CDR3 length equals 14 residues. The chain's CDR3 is CVSISGNQNTEAFF. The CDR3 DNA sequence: TGTGTTTCCATATCAGGGAACCAGAACACTGAAGCTTTCTTT.

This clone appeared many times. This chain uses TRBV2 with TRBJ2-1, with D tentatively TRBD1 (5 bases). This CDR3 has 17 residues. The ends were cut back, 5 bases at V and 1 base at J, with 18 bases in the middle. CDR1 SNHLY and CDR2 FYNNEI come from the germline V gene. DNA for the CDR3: TGTGCCAGCAGTTGGGCAGGGCCTTACTCTTCCTACAATGAGCAGTTCTTC. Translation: CASSWAGPYSSYNEQFF.

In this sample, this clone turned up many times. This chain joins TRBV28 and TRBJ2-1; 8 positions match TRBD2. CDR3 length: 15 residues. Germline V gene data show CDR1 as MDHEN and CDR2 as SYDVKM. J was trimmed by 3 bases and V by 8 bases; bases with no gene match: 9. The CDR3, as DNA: TGTGCCAGCCGTACGGGAGGGGGGTACTACAATGAGCAGTTCTTC. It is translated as CASRTGGGYYNEQFF.

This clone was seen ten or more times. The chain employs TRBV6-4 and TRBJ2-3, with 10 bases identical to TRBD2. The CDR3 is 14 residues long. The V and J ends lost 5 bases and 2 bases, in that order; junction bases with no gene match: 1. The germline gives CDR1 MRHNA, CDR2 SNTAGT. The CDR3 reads CASSSGGATDTQYF. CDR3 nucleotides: TGTGCCAGCAGTAGCGGGGGGGCCACAGATACGCAGTATTTT.

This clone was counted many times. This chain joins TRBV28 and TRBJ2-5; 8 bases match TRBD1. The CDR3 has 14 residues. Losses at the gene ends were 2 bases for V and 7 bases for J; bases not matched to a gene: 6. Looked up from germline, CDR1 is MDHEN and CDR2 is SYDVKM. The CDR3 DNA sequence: TGTGCCAGCAGTTTACAGGGGGCGAAAGGGACCCAGTACTTC. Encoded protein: CASSLQGAKGTQYF.

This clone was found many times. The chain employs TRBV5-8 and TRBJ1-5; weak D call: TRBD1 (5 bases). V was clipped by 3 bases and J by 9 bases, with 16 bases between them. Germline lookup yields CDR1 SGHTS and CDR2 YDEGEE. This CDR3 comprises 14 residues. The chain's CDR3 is CASSSDRGYGPQHF. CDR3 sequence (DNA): TGTGCCAGCAGCTCAGACAGAGGCTATGGGCCCCAGCATTTT.